This T cell receptor beta chain stems from a study of human T cells and chemical hapten exposure. TCRdb independently ran MiXCR on the RACE reads; one entry per CDR3 protein. The sample includes tens of thousands of distinct CDR3 sequences, almost 4.5% seen only once; the top ten take 4.5% to 6%. CDR1 is SGHKS and CDR2 is YYEKEE in the germline V gene (reference sequence). This CDR3 has 18 residues. V was cut by 0 bases and J by 5 bases, with 21 bases left in between. Noted time point: healthy volunteer bleed at 2 weeks. The starting material, unfractionated whole blood, was used for total RNA extraction.

Material: whole blood. The clonotype was recovered from a human donor in good health. Some clones in this sample may be carry-over from other donors' samples. The V gene is TRBV5-5, the J gene TRBJ1-5; D unclear. CDR3 nucleotides: TGTGCCAGCAGCTTGGAAAGCTCTAAACCCGGGGTGGATCAGCCCCAGCATTTT. It specifies CASSLESSKPGVDQPQHF. The variable domain in full, with the rest retrieved from reference TRBV5-5 and TRBJ1-5, is DAGVTQSPTHLIKTRGQQVTLRCSPISGHKSVSWYQQVLGQGPQFIFQYYEKEERGRGNFPDRFSARQFPNYSSELNVNALLLGDSALYLCASSLESSKPGVDQPQHFGDGTRLSIL.